This T cell receptor beta chain was found in a study of CD8+ T cells in alopecia areata. In the study overall: Each day, treated patients took oral tofacitinib twice, at 5 to 10 mg per dose. Disease severity was quantified as SALT score of affected scalp area.

Germline CDR1 and CDR2: MNHNS and SASEGT. V trimming: 5 bases; J trimming: 5 bases; junction bases outside the gene matches: 6. The CDR3 contains 15 residues. As for treatment: oral pan-JAK inhibitor, 5-10 mg twice daily. It was from PBMCs that CD4+ and CD8+ T cells were sorted. Remarks on this clone: Its antigen is currently unknown.

RNA was extracted and reverse transcribed into cDNA as the sequencing template. Assay: immunoSEQ multiplex PCR; the TCRdb copy retains only in-frame clones and omits some. The table lists about 220,000 clones, about 58% of them singletons. Study-wide results and limits: In lesional scalp, particularly from alopecia totalis/universalis, clonality was higher than in normal scalp.

The V and J genes are TRBV6-1 and TRBJ2-1; 10 nucleotides align to TRBD2. The source of this sequence is a human donor with alopecia areata. The sample consisted of CD4+ T cells sorted from blood, taken at week 4, from a patient treated with tofacitinib. The DNA for the CDR3 is TGTGCCAGCAGTAACACGGGACTAGCGAACAATGAGCAGTTCTTC. Protein: CASSNTGLANNEQFF.